This T cell receptor (beta chain) derives from a study of Graves' ophthalmopathy and Graves' hyperthyroidism. At the level of the study: Peripheral blood was gathered at the point of initial diagnosis, before any treatment started. Findings of the study overall: Blood repertoires reportedly contained most expanded thyroid clonotypes above 0.001 frequency. Sensitivity of about 90% and specificity of about 81% were achieved when a 13-signature model separated ophthalmopathy from stable hyperthyroidism.

RNA transcripts provided the template for amplifying TCR beta CDR3 regions. The library came from an HTBI-primed first-round RT-PCR and a second-round multiplex PCR. TCRdb reanalysed the multiplex PCR reads using MiXCR and keeps one entry per CDR3 protein. Found here are some 150,000 distinct CDR3 sequences, just under 40% of them singletons; the top ten hold around 9.3%. About this clonotype itself: Its antigen is as yet unknown.

The CDR3 totals 14 residues. The germline V and J ends were trimmed by 4 bases and 7 bases, with 16 bases remaining between them. Per germline, CDR1 MDHEN and CDR2 SYDVKM. Sample: peripheral blood. This chain connects TRBV28 to TRBJ1-2; TRBD1 is a possible D gene (5 bases). This receptor was obtained from a man aged 25-40 years with Graves' ophthalmopathy. The chain's CDR3 is CASSSRGRVFGYTF. The CDR3 DNA is TGTGCCAGCAGTTCTCGTGGCAGGGTATTTGGCTACACCTTC.